The clone carrying this TCR beta chain was observed once. This CDR3 spans 15 amino acids. V lost 4 bases, J lost 3 bases, and 4 bases stayed unmatched. Germline V lookup: CDR1 SGHAT, CDR2 FQNNGV. The data were produced by immunoSEQ multiplex PCR, yet TCRdb's version contains in-frame clones alone and is incomplete. The sample carries 100,000 to 150,000 clones, approximately 81% recorded once. This sample was included in a study of blood T cell repertoires in COVID-19. Specimen: peripheral blood. This TCR came from a man aged 55-75 years with acute or convalescent COVID-19. The chain carries TRBV11-2 and TRBJ2-1; 9 positions match TRBD1. The DNA for the CDR3 is TGTGCCAGCAGCTCCTACAGGGGGCTCTACAATGAGCAGTTCTTC. It codes for CASSSYRGLYNEQFF.